The 15 T cell receptor beta chains given below trace back to one sample, sequenced in a study of T cell responses to AZD1222 COVID-19 vaccine. Produced via immunoSEQ multiplex PCR; TCRdb's table is partial and in-frame only. The sample lists approximately 170,000 clones; approximately 90% were seen once. The specimen was peripheral blood, collected on day 0 of AZD1222 vaccination. These receptors all stem from an adult in good health.

The chain carries TRBV11-2 and TRBJ2-2, with D perhaps given as TRBD1 or TRBD2 (5 bases each). This CDR3 is 13 amino acids long. CDR1 and CDR2 (germline): SGHAT, FQNNGV. V lost 1 base to trimming and J lost 9 bases, with 9 bases between them. For the CDR3, the DNA is TGTGCCAGCAGCTTAGTGCCGGGACGGGAGCTGTTTTTT. Protein sequence: CASSLVPGRELFF.

This chain uses TRBV25-1 with TRBJ1-6, with 8 bases matching TRBD1. This CDR3 has 16 residues. V trimming: 2 bases; J trimming: 10 bases; junction bases outside the gene matches: 10. CDR1 and CDR2 from the germline V gene are MGHDK and SYGVNS. The chain's CDR3 is CASSERGQGERSPLHF. CDR3 bases: TGTGCCAGCAGTGAACGAGGACAGGGTGAAAGATCACCCCTCCACTTT.

The chain recombines TRBV28 with TRBJ1-2; D remains ambiguous. V lost 7 bases, J lost 2 bases, and 14 bases lay in between. The CDR3 loop spans 14 amino acids. Germline-derived CDR1 and CDR2 are MDHEN and SYDVKM. The CDR3 loop is CASNPRTENYGYTF. Here the CDR3 DNA reads TGTGCCAGCAACCCAAGGACCGAGAACTATGGCTACACCTTC.

The chain combines TRBV7-8 with TRBJ1-1, with TRBD1 identical over 8 bases. The germline gives CDR1 SGHVS, CDR2 FQNEAQ. V shed 2 bases, J shed 0 bases, and the junction held 5 bases outside the gene matches. The CDR3 has 16 amino acids. The CDR3 protein is CASSLRRTGMNTEAFF. The DNA of the CDR3 is TGTGCCAGCAGCTTACGGAGGACAGGGATGAACACTGAAGCTTTCTTT.

The rearrangement uses TRBV28 and TRBJ1-2; D remains ambiguous. The germline V gene encodes CDR1 MDHEN and CDR2 SYDVKM. CDR3 size: 12 residues. Trimming cost V 5 bases and J 1 base, with 5 bases left between them. DNA for the CDR3: TGTGCCAGCAGTCCCAGTAACTATGGCTACACCTTC. This codes for CASSPSNYGYTF.

The genes are TRBV4-1 and TRBJ2-3; 7 bases align to TRBD1. Germline V CDR1 and CDR2: MGHRA, YSYEKL. The CDR3 is 15 amino acids. The V segment lost 6 bases and the J segment 3 bases; nucleotides outside the gene matches: 9. The CDR3 reads CASRPGGSLTDTQYF. CDR3 in DNA: TGCGCCAGCAGACCAGGGGGTAGTTTAACAGATACGCAGTATTTT.

This clone was picked up one time. The CDR3 region has the DNA TGTGCCAGCAGCCCCGGGACAGATTATGGCTACACCTTC. It translates to CASSPGTDYGYTF. The chain is built from TRBV28 and TRBJ1-2, with 7 nucleotides matching TRBD1. The CDR3 covers 13 residues. The trim removed 6 bases at V and 5 bases at J, leaving 6 bases unmatched. Germline V gene sequence: CDR1 MDHEN, CDR2 SYDVKM.

The V and J genes are TRBV9 and TRBJ2-5; the D gene is possibly TRBD1 (6 bases). This CDR3 is built from 13 residues. The V end lost 4 bases, the J end lost 4 bases, and 11 bases lay between the germline ends. CDR1 is SGDLS, CDR2 YYNGEE, per germline. CDR3: CASSIRTAETQYF. The CDR3 DNA reads TGTGCCAGCAGCATCCGGACAGCAGAGACCCAGTACTTC.

The V gene is TRBV3-1 (or the pseudogene TRBV3-2), the J gene TRBJ2-7; 11 nucleotides match TRBD1. J lost 3 bases, V lost 3 bases, and 7 bases had no gene match. This CDR3 has 16 residues. Per the germline V gene, CDR1 is LGHDT and CDR2 is YNNKEL (reference sequence). The DNA for the CDR3 is TGTGCCAGCAGCCACAATCCGGGACAGGGGGTCTACGAGCAGTACTTC. It translates to CASSHNPGQGVYEQYF.

This chain links TRBV11-2 with TRBJ1-1, with 8 bases fitting TRBD1. Germline V CDR1 and CDR2: SGHAT, FQNNGV. Trimming at V came to 2 bases and at J to 7 bases, leaving 6 bases not matched to a gene. The CDR3 totals 14 residues. The CDR3 loop reads CASSLNTGGVEAFF. CDR3 DNA sequence: TGTGCCAGCAGCTTAAACACAGGGGGGGTTGAAGCTTTCTTT.

The chain employs TRBV3-1 (or the pseudogene TRBV3-2) and TRBJ1-1; TRBD1 matches 8 bases. Germline loops: CDR1 LGHDT, CDR2 YNNKEL (reference sequence). The CDR3 totals 14 residues. V lost 1 base, J lost 4 bases, and 2 bases stayed unmatched. CDR3 nucleotide sequence: TGTGCCAGCAGCCAAGGGACAGGGAGCACTGAAGCTTTCTTT. It translates to CASSQGTGSTEAFF.

The rearrangement links TRBV6-5 to TRBJ2-5; tentative D call: TRBD2 (6 bases). This CDR3 has 13 residues. Trimming left V 7 bases short and J 1 base short, with 10 bases between. CDR1 and CDR2 (germline): MNHEY, SVGAGI. The CDR3 DNA follows: TGTGCCAGCAAGGGCGGGGTCCAAGAGACCCAGTACTTC. As protein: CASKGGVQETQYF.

The rearrangement uses TRBV4-2 and TRBJ2-5, with D perhaps matching TRBD1 (7 bases). This CDR3 contains 17 residues. V was clipped by 0 bases and J by 6 bases, with 20 bases between them. The germline V gene encodes CDR1 LGHNA and CDR2 YNFKEQ. The CDR3 loop is CASSQDQGGDRVKTQYF. CDR3 DNA sequence: TGTGCCAGCAGCCAAGATCAGGGGGGAGATCGGGTGAAGACCCAGTACTTC.

The V call is TRBV4-2, the J call TRBJ2-5, with D possibly being TRBD1 or TRBD2 (6 bases each). The V and J ends lost 0 bases and 5 bases respectively, with 22 bases between them. The CDR3 runs to 18 residues. Germline V CDR1 and CDR2: LGHNA, YNFKEQ. CDR3 residues: CASSQEGGMGGSWETQYF. The CDR3 region has the DNA TGTGCCAGCAGCCAAGAAGGGGGAATGGGAGGTTCCTGGGAGACCCAGTACTTC.

This clone is a singleton in its sample. The CDR3 DNA is TGTGCCTGGAGTGAAACTAGCGGGAGGGCCTTCGTTGCCGGGGAGCTGTTTTTT. Encoded protein: CAWSETSGRAFVAGELFF. The genes are TRBV30 and TRBJ2-2, with TRBD2 matching 13 bases. The CDR3 runs 18 residues. Germline CDR1 GTSNPN, CDR2 SVGIG (reference sequence). The trim removed 1 base at V and 6 bases at J, leaving 11 bases unmatched.